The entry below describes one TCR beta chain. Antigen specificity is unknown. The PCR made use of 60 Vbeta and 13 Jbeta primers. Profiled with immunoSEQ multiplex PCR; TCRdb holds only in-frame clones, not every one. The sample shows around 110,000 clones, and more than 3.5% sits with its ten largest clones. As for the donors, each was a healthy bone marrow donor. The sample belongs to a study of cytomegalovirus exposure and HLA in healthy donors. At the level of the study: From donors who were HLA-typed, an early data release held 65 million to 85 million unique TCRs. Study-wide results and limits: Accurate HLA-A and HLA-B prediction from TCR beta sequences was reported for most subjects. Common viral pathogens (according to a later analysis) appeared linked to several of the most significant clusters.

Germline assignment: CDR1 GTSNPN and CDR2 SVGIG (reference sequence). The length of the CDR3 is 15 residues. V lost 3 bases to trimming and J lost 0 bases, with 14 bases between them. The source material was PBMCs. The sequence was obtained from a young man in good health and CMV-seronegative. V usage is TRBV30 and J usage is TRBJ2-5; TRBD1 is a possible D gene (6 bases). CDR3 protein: CAWRSGQLYQETQYF. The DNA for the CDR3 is TGTGCCTGGAGGTCAGGACAGTTGTACCAAGAGACCCAGTACTTC.